This TCR beta chain was sequenced for a study of molecular identifiers for immune sequencing clone quantification. The CDR3 totals 17 residues. Germline CDR1 SGHDT, CDR2 YYEEEE. V dropped 0 bases and J dropped 5; count of bases not matched to a gene: 12. Sorting captured naive CD8 T cells as CD8+CD4-CCR7+CD45RA+. In its sample, this clonotype was seen many times. Its antigen is undetermined. TCRdb ran MiXCR on the PCR reads and lists one entry per CDR3 protein. Of tens of thousands of distinct CDR3 sequences detected, 15% to 20% appear once; the ten largest clones hold less than 1.2%. Regarding the study as a whole: Identical TCR molecules can share a barcode, and this sharing could underestimate highly expanded clone sizes. Over 98% of effector molecules, yet under 1% of naive-cell molecules, were held by clones above 20 RNA copies.

Source material: naive CD8+ T cells from blood, with Jurkat cell RNA spiked in. Subset indicated: FACS-sorted CD8+CD4-CCR7+CD45RA+ naive T cells. This receptor was taken from a human donor in good health. Some libraries in this study had Jurkat cell RNA spiked in. The rearrangement links TRBV5-6 to TRBJ2-3; 7 bases match TRBD2. CDR3 protein: CASSLDSRLALEDTQYF. CDR3 DNA: TGTGCCAGCAGCTTGGATTCGAGACTAGCATTAGAAGATACGCAGTATTTT.